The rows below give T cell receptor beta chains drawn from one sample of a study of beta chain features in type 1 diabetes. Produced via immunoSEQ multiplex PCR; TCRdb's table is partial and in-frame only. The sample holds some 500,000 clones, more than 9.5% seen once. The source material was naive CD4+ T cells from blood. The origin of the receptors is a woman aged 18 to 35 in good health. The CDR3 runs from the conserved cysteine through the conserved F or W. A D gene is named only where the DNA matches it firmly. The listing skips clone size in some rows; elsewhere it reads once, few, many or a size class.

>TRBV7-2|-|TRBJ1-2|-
CASSLLPGQKGGYTF
TGTGCCAGCAGCTTACTCCCTGGGCAAAAGGGAGGCTACACCTTC
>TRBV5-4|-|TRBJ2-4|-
CASSSQSAKNIQYF
TGTGCCAGCAGCTCTCAGAGCGCCAAAAACATTCAGTACTTC
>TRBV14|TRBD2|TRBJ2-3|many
CASSTTSGRGDTQYF
TGTGCCAGCAGTACGACTAGCGGGAGAGGAGATACGCAGTATTTT
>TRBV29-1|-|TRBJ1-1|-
CSVQGGYTEAFF
TGCAGCGTTCAGGGTGGTTACACTGAAGCTTTCTTT
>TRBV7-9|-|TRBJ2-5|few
CASSLAIGRGQETQYF
TGTGCCAGCAGCTTAGCGATTGGAAGGGGACAAGAGACCCAGTACTTC
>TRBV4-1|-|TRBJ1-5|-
CASSQGGRGLSNQPQHF
TGCGCCAGCAGCCAAGGGGGGAGGGGCCTTAGCAATCAGCCCCAGCATTTT
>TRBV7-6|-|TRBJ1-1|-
CASSRNAGQNTEAFF
TGTGCCAGCAGTCGTAACGCGGGCCAGAACACTGAAGCTTTCTTT
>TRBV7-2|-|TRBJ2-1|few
CASSQTGTEQFF
TGTGCCAGCAGTCAGACAGGTACTGAGCAGTTCTTC
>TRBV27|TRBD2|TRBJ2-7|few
CASSTLSLAGYEQYF
TGTGCCAGCAGTACCCTTTCGCTAGCGGGATACGAGCAGTACTTC
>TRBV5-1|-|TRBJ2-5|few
CASSRDGQETQYF
TGCGCCAGCAGCCGAGACGGGCAAGAGACCCAGTACTTC
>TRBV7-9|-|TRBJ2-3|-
CASSTSGGTDTQYF
TGTGCCAGCAGCACCTCAGGGGGCACAGATACGCAGTATTTT
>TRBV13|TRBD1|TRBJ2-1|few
CASSSRRKTGYINEQFF
TGTGCCAGCAGCTCGCGACGGAAGACAGGGTACATCAATGAGCAGTTCTTC
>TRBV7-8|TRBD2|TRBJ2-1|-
CASSGLADNEQFF
TGTGCCAGCAGTGGGCTAGCGGACAATGAGCAGTTCTTC
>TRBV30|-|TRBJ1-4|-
CAWRGGFNEKLFF
TGTGCCTGGAGAGGGGGATTTAATGAAAAACTTTTTTTT
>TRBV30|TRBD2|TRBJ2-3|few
CAWSRLALKGDTQYF
TGTGCCTGGAGTCGACTAGCTTTAAAGGGGGATACGCAGTATTTT
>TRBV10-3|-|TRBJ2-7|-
CAISDAYYEQYF
TGTGCCATCAGTGACGCTTACTACGAGCAGTACTTC
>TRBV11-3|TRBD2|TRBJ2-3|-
CASSSGTSLTDTQYF
TGTGCCAGCAGCTCTGGGACTAGCTTAACAGATACGCAGTATTTT
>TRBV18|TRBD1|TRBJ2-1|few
CASSPGQTNEQFF
TGTGCCAGCTCACCGGGACAGACCAATGAGCAGTTCTTC
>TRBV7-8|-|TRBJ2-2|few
CPSSLLDRRGELFF
TGTCCCAGCAGCCTCCTGGACAGACGCGGGGAGCTGTTTTTT
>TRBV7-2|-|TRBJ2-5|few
CASSWGGTQYF
TGTGCCAGCAGCTGGGGAGGGACCCAGTACTTC
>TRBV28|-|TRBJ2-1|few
CASSPDKRSYNEQFF
TGTGCCAGCAGTCCAGACAAACGCTCCTACAATGAGCAGTTCTTC
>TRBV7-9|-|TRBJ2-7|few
CASSLMDISSYEQYF
TGTGCCAGCAGCCTTATGGACATAAGCTCCTACGAGCAGTACTTC
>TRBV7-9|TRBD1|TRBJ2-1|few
CASTSYRGVSEQFF
TGTGCCAGCACCTCATACAGGGGAGTCTCCGAGCAGTTCTTC
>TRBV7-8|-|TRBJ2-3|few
CASSLDRAGWTDTQYF
TGTGCCAGCAGCTTAGATCGGGCAGGGTGGACAGATACGCAGTATTTT
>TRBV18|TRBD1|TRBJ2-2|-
CASSLDRGNTGELFF
TGTGCCAGCTCACTGGACAGGGGCAACACCGGGGAGCTGTTTTTT
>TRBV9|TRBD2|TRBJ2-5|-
CASSVSTSGRPGETQYF
TGTGCCAGCAGCGTTTCGACTAGCGGGCGCCCCGGAGAGACCCAGTACTTC
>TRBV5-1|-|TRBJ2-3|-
CASSLAVDFSTDTQYF
TGCGCCAGCAGCTTGGCCGTTGACTTTAGCACAGATACGCAGTATTTT
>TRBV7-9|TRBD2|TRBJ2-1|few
CASSTRLASLSNEQFF
TGTGCCAGCAGCACCAGACTAGCCTCACTCTCTAATGAGCAGTTCTTC
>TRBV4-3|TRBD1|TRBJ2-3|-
CASSHQGVPSTDTQYF
TGCGCCAGCAGCCATCAGGGGGTCCCAAGCACAGATACGCAGTATTTT
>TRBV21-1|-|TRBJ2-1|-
CASSKVQGGEQFF
TGTGCCAGCAGCAAAGTTCAAGGGGGTGAGCAGTTCTTC
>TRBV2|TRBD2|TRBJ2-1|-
CASSRLAGGQLYNEQFF
TGTGCCAGCAGTAGACTAGCGGGGGGGCAGCTCTACAATGAGCAGTTCTTC